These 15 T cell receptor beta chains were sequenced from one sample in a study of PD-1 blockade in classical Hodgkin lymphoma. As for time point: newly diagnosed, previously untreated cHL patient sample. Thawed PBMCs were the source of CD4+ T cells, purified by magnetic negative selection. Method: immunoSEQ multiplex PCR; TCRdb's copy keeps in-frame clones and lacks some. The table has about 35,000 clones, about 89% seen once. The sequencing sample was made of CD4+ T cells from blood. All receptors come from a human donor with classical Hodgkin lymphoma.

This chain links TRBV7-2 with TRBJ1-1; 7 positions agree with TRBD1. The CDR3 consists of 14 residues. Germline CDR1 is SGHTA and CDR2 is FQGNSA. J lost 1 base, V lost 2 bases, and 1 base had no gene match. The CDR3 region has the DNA TGTGCCAGCAGCTTACAGGGGGGGAACACTGAAGCTTTCTTT. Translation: CASSLQGGNTEAFF.

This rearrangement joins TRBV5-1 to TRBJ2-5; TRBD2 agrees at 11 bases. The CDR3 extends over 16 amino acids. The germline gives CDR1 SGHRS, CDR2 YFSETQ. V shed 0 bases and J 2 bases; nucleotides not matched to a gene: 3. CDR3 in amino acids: CASSLDLAGGQETQYF. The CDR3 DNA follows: TGCGCCAGCAGCTTGGACCTAGCGGGAGGACAAGAGACCCAGTACTTC.

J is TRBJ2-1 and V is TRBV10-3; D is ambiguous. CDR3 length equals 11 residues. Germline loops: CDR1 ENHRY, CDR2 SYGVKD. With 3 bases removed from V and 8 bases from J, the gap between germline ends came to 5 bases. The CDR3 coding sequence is TGTGCCATCAGTGATAGGGATGAGCAGTTCTTC. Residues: CAISDRDEQFF.

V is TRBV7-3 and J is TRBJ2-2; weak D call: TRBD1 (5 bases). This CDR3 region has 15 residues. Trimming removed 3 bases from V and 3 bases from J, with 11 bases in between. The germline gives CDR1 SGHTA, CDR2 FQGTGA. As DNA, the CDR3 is TGTGCCAGCAGCTTGATGGGGCGCGACACCGGGGAGCTGTTTTTT. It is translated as CASSLMGRDTGELFF.

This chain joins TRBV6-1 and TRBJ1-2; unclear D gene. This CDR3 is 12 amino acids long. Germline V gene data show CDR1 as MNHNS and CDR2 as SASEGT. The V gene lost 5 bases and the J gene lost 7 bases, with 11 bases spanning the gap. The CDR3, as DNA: TGTGCCAGCAGTCAATGGGCGACTGGCTACACCTTC. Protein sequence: CASSQWATGYTF.

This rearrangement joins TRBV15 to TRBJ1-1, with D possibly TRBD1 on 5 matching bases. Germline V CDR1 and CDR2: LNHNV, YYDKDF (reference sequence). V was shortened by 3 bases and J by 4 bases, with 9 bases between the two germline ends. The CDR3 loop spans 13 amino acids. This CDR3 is CATSSLGGTEAFF. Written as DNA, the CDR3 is TGTGCCACCAGCAGCCTGGGGGGCACTGAAGCTTTCTTT.

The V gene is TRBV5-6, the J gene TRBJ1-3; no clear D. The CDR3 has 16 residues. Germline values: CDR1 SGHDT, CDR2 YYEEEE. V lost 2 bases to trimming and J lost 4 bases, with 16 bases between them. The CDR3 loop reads CASSFLNRESGNTIYF. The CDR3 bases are TGTGCCAGCAGCTTTCTAAATAGGGAATCCGGAAACACCATATATTTT.

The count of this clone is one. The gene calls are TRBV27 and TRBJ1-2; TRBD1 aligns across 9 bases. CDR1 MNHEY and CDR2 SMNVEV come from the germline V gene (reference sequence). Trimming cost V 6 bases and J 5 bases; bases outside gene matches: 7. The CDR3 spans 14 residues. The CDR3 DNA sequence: TGTGCCAGCAGGAAACAGGGGGCTGGGTATGGCTACACCTTC. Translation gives CASRKQGAGYGYTF.

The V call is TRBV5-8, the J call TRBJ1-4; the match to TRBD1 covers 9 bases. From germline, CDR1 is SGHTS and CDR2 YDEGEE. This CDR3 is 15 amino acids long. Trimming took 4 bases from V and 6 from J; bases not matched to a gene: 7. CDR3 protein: CASSQGTGKDEKLFF. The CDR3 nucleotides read TGTGCCAGCAGCCAGGGGACAGGGAAAGATGAAAAACTGTTTTTT.

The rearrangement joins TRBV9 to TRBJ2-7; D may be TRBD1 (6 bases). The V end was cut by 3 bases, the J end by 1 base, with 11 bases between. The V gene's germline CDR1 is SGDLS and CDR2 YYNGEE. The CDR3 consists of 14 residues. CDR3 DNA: TGTGCCAGCAGCGAGGGGCAGGGGTCCTACGAGCAGTACTTC. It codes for CASSEGQGSYEQYF.

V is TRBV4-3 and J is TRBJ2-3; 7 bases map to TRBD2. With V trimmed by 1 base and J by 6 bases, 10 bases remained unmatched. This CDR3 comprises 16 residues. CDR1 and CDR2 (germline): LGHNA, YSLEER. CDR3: CASSQGGGRGSDTQYF. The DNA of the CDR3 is TGCGCCAGCAGCCAAGGGGGGGGACGCGGGTCCGATACGCAGTATTTT.

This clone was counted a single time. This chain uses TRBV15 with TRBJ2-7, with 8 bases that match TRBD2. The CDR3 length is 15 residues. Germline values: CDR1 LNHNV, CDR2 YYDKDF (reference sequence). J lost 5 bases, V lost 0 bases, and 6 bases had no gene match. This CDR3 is CATSRDGTRTHEQYF. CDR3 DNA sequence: TGTGCCACCAGCAGAGATGGGACTAGGACCCACGAGCAGTACTTC.

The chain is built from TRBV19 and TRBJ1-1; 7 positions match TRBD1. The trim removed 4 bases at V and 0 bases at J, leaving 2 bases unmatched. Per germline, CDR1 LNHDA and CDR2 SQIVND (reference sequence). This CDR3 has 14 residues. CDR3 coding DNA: TGTGCCAGTAGTACGGACAGGTTGAACACTGAAGCTTTCTTT. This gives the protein CASSTDRLNTEAFF.

CDR3 protein: CASSSRSDNTEAFF. CDR3 DNA sequence: TGTGCCAGCAGTTCCCGCAGCGATAACACTGAAGCTTTCTTT. The chain uses TRBV28 and TRBJ1-1; unclear D gene. The germline V and J ends were trimmed by 4 bases and 2 bases, with 11 bases remaining between them. Germline V gene sequence: CDR1 MDHEN, CDR2 SYDVKM. CDR3 length: 14 amino acids. The whole variable domain, remainder taken from reference TRBV28 and TRBJ1-1, is DVKVTQSSRYLVKRTGEKVFLECVQDMDHENMFWYRQDPGLGLRLIYFSYDVKMKEKGDIPEGYSVSREKKERFSLILESASTNQTSMYLCASSSRSDNTEAFFGQGTRLTVV.

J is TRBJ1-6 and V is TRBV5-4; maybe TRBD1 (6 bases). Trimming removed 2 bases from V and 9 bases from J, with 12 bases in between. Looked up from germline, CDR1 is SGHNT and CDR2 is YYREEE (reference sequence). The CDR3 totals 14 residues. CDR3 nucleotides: TGTGCCAGCAGCTTTCTTGACAGGCTTTCACCCCTCCACTTT. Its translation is CASSFLDRLSPLHF.